A single sample gave rise to the 8 T cell receptor beta chains below, sequenced in a study of CD8 T cells in Susac syndrome. When the RNA was reverse transcribed, random hexamers were used with an input of about 0.45 to 1 ug. TCRdb ran MiXCR on the immunoSEQ multiplex PCR reads and lists one entry per CDR3 protein. The sample includes over 150,000 distinct CDR3 sequences, about 95% seen only once; the top ten take 0.085% to 0.095%. The specimen sequenced was CD4+ T cells from PBMCs. The receptors derive from a human donor with multiple sclerosis.

The rearrangement joins TRBV20-1 to TRBJ2-3, with a tentative D call TRBD2 (6 bases). V lost 5 bases to trimming and J lost 7 bases, with 19 bases between them. This CDR3 contains 14 residues. The germline CDR1 and CDR2 sequences are DFQATT and SNEGSKA (reference sequence). CDR3 sequence: CSAVRGYSVNTQYF. In DNA, the CDR3 is TGCAGTGCTGTCCGGGGGTATAGTGTAAATACGCAGTATTTT.

J is TRBJ2-1 and V is TRBV30; TRBD2 is a possible D gene (6 bases). V was cut by 2 bases and J by 7 bases, with 15 bases left in between. Per germline, CDR1 GTSNPN and CDR2 SVGIG (reference sequence). The CDR3 is 14 residues long. The CDR3 DNA reads as TGTGCCTGGAGTACCGCGGGACTTTTAAATGAGCAGTTCTTC. It specifies CAWSTAGLLNEQFF.

CDR3 region: CASSVTGGSDTQYF. CDR3 coding DNA: TGTGCCAGCAGTGTGACAGGGGGGTCAGATACGCAGTATTTT. The chain joins TRBV25-1 to TRBJ2-3; 9 bases line up with TRBD1. Losses at the gene ends were 4 bases for V and 4 bases for J; bases not matched to a gene: 3. This CDR3 is 14 amino acids long. Germline V CDR1 and CDR2: MGHDK, SYGVNS.

The CDR3 loop is CASSLEGTGDYGYTF. The CDR3 coding sequence is TGCGCCAGCAGCTTGGAGGGGACAGGGGACTATGGCTACACCTTC. The chain employs TRBV5-1 and TRBJ1-2; 10 positions match TRBD1. Trimming cost V 0 bases and J 3 bases; bases outside gene matches: 2. Per germline, CDR1 SGHRS and CDR2 YFSETQ. The length of the CDR3 is 15 residues.

The chain has TRBV20-1 and TRBJ2-1; the match to TRBD2 covers 9 bases. This CDR3 contains 15 residues. J lost 8 bases, V lost 0 bases, and 8 bases had no gene match. The germline V gene encodes CDR1 DFQATT and CDR2 SNEGSKA (reference sequence). DNA of the CDR3: TGCAGTGCTAGAGATCCTAGCGGGGCGTGGGATGAGCAGTTCTTC. Translating it yields CSARDPSGAWDEQFF.

The rearrangement joins TRBV30 to TRBJ2-7, with D tentatively TRBD2 (6 bases). Trimming removed 3 bases at V and 4 bases at J, with 13 bases between. The germline gives CDR1 GTSNPN, CDR2 SVGIG (reference sequence). The length of the CDR3 is 13 residues. The CDR3 region has the DNA TGTGCCTGGAGCGGGGGAACCGATTACGAGCAGTACTTC. It specifies CAWSGGTDYEQYF. The variable domain in full, completed from reference TRBV30 and TRBJ2-7, reads SQTIHQWPATLVQPVGSPLSLECTVEGTSNPNLYWYRQAAGRGLQLLFYSVGIGQISSEVPQNLSASRPQDRQFILSSKKLLLSDSGFYLCAWSGGTDYEQYFGPGTRLTVT.

The genes are TRBV5-4 and TRBJ2-3; possible D gene TRBD1, 6 bases. From germline, CDR1 is SGHNT and CDR2 YYREEE (reference sequence). CDR3 length equals 14 residues. Trimming took off 9 bases at V and 3 bases at J, with 17 bases between the two ends. The CDR3 DNA follows: TGTGCCACCTGGAACAAGGGGACAACAGATACGCAGTATTTT. Amino acids: CATWNKGTTDTQYF.

This clonotype appeared a single time. The V gene is TRBV30, the J gene TRBJ2-7; TRBD2 aligns across 10 bases. Germline trimming cut 3 bases from V and 2 bases from J; bases unmatched to any gene: 10. This CDR3 is built from 16 residues. Germline assignment: CDR1 GTSNPN and CDR2 SVGIG (reference sequence). The DNA of the CDR3 is TGTGCCTGGAGGACTTCGAGCGGGAGGGTCCCCTACGAGCAGTACTTC. It is translated as CAWRTSSGRVPYEQYF.